This T cell receptor beta chain emerged from a study of identical twins. Whole-study findings and limits: Without tracking the same donors, conclusions rested on cross-sectional statistical analysis.

Ten or more counts support this clonotype. Its antigen remains unidentified. The CDR3 contains 14 residues. The V end lost 4 bases, the J end lost 3 bases, and 14 bases lay between the germline ends. Germline CDR1 and CDR2: SQVTM and ANQGSEA. Template switching, a step in the protocol, added a universal primer site, and cDNA carried unique molecular identifiers. Via MiXCR, TCRdb re-called the 5' RACE reads, giving one row per CDR3 protein. The sample yields approximately 630,000 distinct CDR3 sequences, about 7.1% seen once. The data also belong to a second study, concerning yellow fever vaccine responses in identical twins.

The sequenced material came from PBMCs. The sequence was collected from a woman younger than 35 in good health. This chain uses TRBV29-1 with TRBJ2-3, with D hard to call. The CDR3 sequence is CSVGLSGRTDTQYF. The DNA of the CDR3 is TGCAGCGTTGGGTTGTCAGGTCGGACAGATACGCAGTATTTT.